This T cell receptor beta chain was found in a study of cytomegalovirus exposure and HLA in healthy donors. Background on the study: Ancestry clustering placed around 80% of some 400 genotyped donors in the Caucasian-associated cluster. Study-wide points: Earlier findings revealed that most TCR beta V segments proved productive either about 87% or about 30% of the time. Using a false discovery rate of 0.05, a later analysis showed that fewer than 20,000 TCR beta sequences were associated with HLA alleles.

Of note for this clone: What it binds is not known.

Germline V gene lookup returns CDR1 SQVTM and CDR2 ANQGSEA. The CDR3 consists of 13 residues. Trimming took off 0 bases at V and 8 bases at J, with 13 bases between the two ends. Primers for the PCR totalled 60 Vbeta and 13 Jbeta. Sequencing used immunoSEQ multiplex PCR; TCRdb keeps in-frame clones, though not all of them. The sample includes some 150,000 clones, around 77% seen only once; the top ten take approximately 2.1%. The V and J genes are TRBV29-1 and TRBJ1-2, with D maybe TRBD1 (5 bases). Material for sequencing was PBMCs. The sequence derives from a woman in her 30s in good health and CMV-seropositive. CDR3 in DNA: TGCAGCGTTGAAGATAGGTGGGGGGAGGGCTACACCTTC. It specifies CSVEDRWGEGYTF.